This TCR beta chain was found in a study of patients and donors after allogeneic stem cell transplantation. One entry per CDR3 protein results from TCRdb running MiXCR on the RT-PCR reads. The sample lists around 240,000 distinct CDR3 sequences, approximately 14% occurring once. In this sample, this clonotype turned up a few times. Per the germline V gene, CDR1 is SGHAT and CDR2 is FQDESV (reference sequence). The J segment lost 0 bases and the V segment lost 5 bases, leaving 11 bases of the junction unmatched. This CDR3 comprises 18 residues. Sample: blood, either unsorted or a sorted T cell fraction (not recorded which). This chain connects TRBV11-1 to TRBJ2-4; 9 bases align to TRBD1. The sequence was collected from a human donor who was either an allogeneic HSCT recipient or a stem cell or donor lymphocyte infusion donor (not recorded which). It is not recorded whose cells these are; they may come from a transplant donor. The CDR3, as DNA: TGTGCCAGCAGCCCGTCCCGGGACAGGGACCTAGCCAAAAACATTCAGTACTTC. Residues: CASSPSRDRDLAKNIQYF.